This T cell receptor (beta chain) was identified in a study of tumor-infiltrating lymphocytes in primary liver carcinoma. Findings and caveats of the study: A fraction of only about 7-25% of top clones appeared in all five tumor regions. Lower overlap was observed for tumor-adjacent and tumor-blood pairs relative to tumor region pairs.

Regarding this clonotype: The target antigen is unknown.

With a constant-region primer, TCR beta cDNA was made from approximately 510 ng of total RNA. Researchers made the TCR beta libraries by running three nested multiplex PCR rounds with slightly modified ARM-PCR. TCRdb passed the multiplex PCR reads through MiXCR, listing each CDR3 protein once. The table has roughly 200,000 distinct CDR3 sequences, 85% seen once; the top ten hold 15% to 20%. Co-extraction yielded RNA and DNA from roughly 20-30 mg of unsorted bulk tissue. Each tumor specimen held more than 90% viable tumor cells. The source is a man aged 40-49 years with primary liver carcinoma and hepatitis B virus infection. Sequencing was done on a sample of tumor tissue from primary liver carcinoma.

The CDR3 sequence is CASSYLMGNEQFF. DNA for the CDR3: TGTGCCAGCAGCTACCTAATGGGCAATGAGCAGTTCTTC. V gene TRBV5-5 combines with J gene TRBJ2-1; unclear D gene. CDR1 SGHKS and CDR2 YYEKEE come from the germline V gene (reference sequence). Trimming stripped 3 bases from V and 6 bases from J, with 10 bases between. CDR3 length: 13 amino acids. The full variable domain, its missing parts supplied by reference TRBV5-5 and TRBJ2-1, is DAGVTQSPTHLIKTRGQQVTLRCSPISGHKSVSWYQQVLGQGPQFIFQYYEKEERGRGNFPDRFSARQFPNYSSELNVNALLLGDSALYLCASSYLMGNEQFFGPGTRLTVL.